The source of this T cell receptor beta chain is a study of T cells after yellow fever vaccination. Study overall: Fractions of limited cellularity were prepared by means of SMART-Seq v4 Ultra Low Input. Findings and limits, study-wide: Only a small proportion of the clonotypes turned up in both the CD4 and the CD8 compartments, likely arising from convergent recombination. Reappearance after the booster was seen for most primary-vaccination clones, at roughly 96% CD4 and more than 80% CD8.

This clonotype has more than one count but fewer than ten. Its specificity is not known. 5'RACE template switching added a universal primer site and UMIs to TCR cDNA. TCRdb re-called the 5' RACE reads through MiXCR, storing one row per CDR3 protein. Of 200,000 to 250,000 distinct CDR3 sequences detected, 6.9% appear once; the ten largest clones hold more than 0.8%. V lost 5 bases and J 2 bases, leaving 15 bases between the germline ends. The CDR3 loop spans 14 amino acids. Germline CDR1 reads DFQATT; CDR2 reads SNEGSKA (reference sequence). Sequencing was performed on CD4+ T cells sorted from PBMCs, taken 15 days after the yellow fever booster vaccination. The chain recombines TRBV20-1 with TRBJ2-5; no clear D gene. The receptor's source is a young man who received the YFV17D yellow fever vaccine. The CDR3 reads CSAQSRPTQETQYF. In nucleotides, the CDR3 is TGCAGTGCTCAGTCACGACCGACACAAGAGACCCAGTACTTC.